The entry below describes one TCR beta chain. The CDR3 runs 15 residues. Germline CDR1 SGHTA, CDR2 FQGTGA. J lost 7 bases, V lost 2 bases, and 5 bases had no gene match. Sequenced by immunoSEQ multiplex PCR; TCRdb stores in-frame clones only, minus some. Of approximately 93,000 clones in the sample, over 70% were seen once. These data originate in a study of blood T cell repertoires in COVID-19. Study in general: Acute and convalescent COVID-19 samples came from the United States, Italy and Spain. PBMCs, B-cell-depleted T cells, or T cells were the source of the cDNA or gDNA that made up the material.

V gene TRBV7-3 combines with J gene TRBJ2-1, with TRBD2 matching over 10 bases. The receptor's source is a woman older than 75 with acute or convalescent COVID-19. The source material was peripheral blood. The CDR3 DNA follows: TGTGCCAGCAGCTTATCTAGCGGGAGCAAAAATGAGCAGTTCTTC. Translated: CASSLSSGSKNEQFF. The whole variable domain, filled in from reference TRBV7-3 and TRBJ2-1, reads GAGVSQTPSNKVTEKGKYVELRCDPISGHTALYWYRQSLGQGPEFLIYFQGTGAADDSGLPNDRFFAVRPEGSVSTLKIQRTERGDSAVYLCASSLSSGSKNEQFFGPGTRLTVL.